The 25 T cell receptor beta chains in this list originate from one sample, sequenced in a study of cytomegalovirus exposure and HLA in healthy donors. The PCR was carried out with 60 Vbeta primers and 13 Jbeta primers. Some clones are missing from TCRdb's copy, which holds only in-frame ones; the method was immunoSEQ multiplex PCR. The sample consists of about 180,000 clones, 70% to 80% of them appearing once. Sequencing used PBMCs. The receptors shown here come from a woman between 40 and 55 years old in good health and CMV-seronegative.

The gene calls are TRBV5-4 and TRBJ1-3; a possible D gene is TRBD1 (5 bases). Trimming took 0 bases from V and 0 from J, leaving 10 bases between them. The length of the CDR3 is 16 residues. Per the germline V gene, CDR1 is SGHNT and CDR2 is YYREEE (reference sequence). The CDR3 here is CASSLVGGSSGNTIYF. DNA of the CDR3: TGTGCCAGCAGCTTGGTGGGGGGAAGCTCTGGAAACACCATATATTTT.

This clone was detected only a few times. The chain uses TRBV4-3 and TRBJ2-7; weak D call: TRBD2 (6 bases). This CDR3 comprises 14 residues. Germline CDR1 and CDR2: LGHNA and YSLEER. Trimming took off 4 bases at V and 5 bases at J, with 15 bases between the two ends. In DNA form, the CDR3 reads TGCGCCAGCAGCCCGGGACTCTACATGGACGAGCAGTACTTC. It specifies CASSPGLYMDEQYF.

The V and J genes are TRBV7-2 and TRBJ1-1; D ambiguous. Germline V CDR1 and CDR2: SGHTA, FQGNSA. There are 13 residues in the CDR3. V was clipped by 2 bases and J by 6 bases, with 10 bases between them. The CDR3 reads CASSLSGSSEAFF. The CDR3 DNA is TGTGCCAGCAGCTTATCAGGTAGTTCTGAAGCTTTCTTT. The full variable domain, its missing parts supplied by reference TRBV7-2 and TRBJ1-1, is GAGVSQSPSNKVTEKGKDVELRCDPISGHTALYWYRQSLGQGLEFLIYFQGNSAPDKSGLPSDRFSAERTGGSVSTLTIQRTQQEDSAVYLCASSLSGSSEAFFGQGTRLTVV.

The chain recombines TRBV2 with TRBJ2-7, with TRBD1 identical over 9 bases. With 6 bases clipped from V and 3 bases from J, the junction kept 9 bases outside the gene matches. Germline loops: CDR1 SNHLY, CDR2 FYNNEI. CDR3 length: 15 residues. The CDR3 coding sequence is TGTGCCAGCAGACCCCTACAGGGGGCATACTACGAGCAGTACTTC. This translates into CASRPLQGAYYEQYF.

The rearrangement joins TRBV30 to TRBJ1-4, with 11 bases lining up with TRBD1. The V and J ends lost 8 bases and 6 bases, in that order; junction bases with no gene match: 5. CDR1 and CDR2 from the germline V gene are GTSNPN and SVGIG (reference sequence). The CDR3 length is 13 residues. This CDR3 reads CAAWGQGDEKLFF. The CDR3 nucleotides are TGTGCCGCCTGGGGACAGGGGGATGAAAAACTGTTTTTT. Using reference TRBV30 and TRBJ1-4 for the parts outside the CDR3, the full variable domain is SQTIHQWPATLVQPVGSPLSLECTVEGTSNPNLYWYRQAAGRGLQLLFYSVGIGQISSEVPQNLSASRPQDRQFILSSKKLLLSDSGFYLCAAWGQGDEKLFFGSGTQLSVL.

In nucleotides, the CDR3 is TGTGCCATCAGTGAGGGACTAGCCGTAAAGACCCAGTACTTC. Its translation: CAISEGLAVKTQYF. The rearrangement links TRBV10-3 to TRBJ2-5; 8 bases align to TRBD2. Per germline, CDR1 ENHRY and CDR2 SYGVKD. The CDR3 is 14 amino acids. V shed 2 bases, J shed 6 bases, and the junction held 5 bases outside the gene matches.

V gene TRBV9 combines with J gene TRBJ2-2; no clear D. The CDR3 totals 16 residues. V lost 4 bases and J lost 0, with 13 bases in between. Germline values: CDR1 SGDLS, CDR2 YYNGEE. The CDR3: CASSPLPTPNTGELFF. CDR3 nucleotides: TGTGCCAGCAGCCCCCTACCTACGCCGAACACCGGGGAGCTGTTTTTT.

This clone was counted only a few times. The chain recombines TRBV7-6 with TRBJ1-1; D is unresolved. V lost 5 bases and J lost 1, with 8 bases in between. CDR3 length: 13 residues. Looked up from germline, CDR1 is SGHVS and CDR2 is FNYEAQ. As DNA, the CDR3 is TGTGCCAGCAGCCTTACACAGAACACTGAAGCTTTCTTT. Translation: CASSLTQNTEAFF.

The chain links TRBV6-5 to TRBJ2-3, with D perhaps TRBD2 (5 bases). V was clipped by 6 bases and J by 5 bases, with 12 bases between them. CDR1 and CDR2 from the germline V gene are MNHEY and SVGAGI. The CDR3 has 13 amino acids. CDR3 DNA sequence: TGTGCCAGCAGAAGGACTGGGTTAGATACGCAGTATTTT. Translation: CASRRTGLDTQYF.

Only a few counts were recorded for this clone. The rearrangement joins TRBV27 to TRBJ2-7; D is unresolved. With 2 bases removed from V and 5 bases from J, the gap between germline ends came to 10 bases. The CDR3 is 13 amino acids. The germline CDR1 and CDR2 sequences are MNHEY and SMNVEV (reference sequence). CDR3 coding DNA: TGTGCCAGCAGTTTAGACTCCCTCGACGAGCAGTACTTC. This gives the protein CASSLDSLDEQYF.

V gene TRBV6-5 combines with J gene TRBJ2-1; D uncertain. The V end lost 5 bases, the J end lost 7 bases, and 9 bases lay between the germline ends. Germline V gene sequence: CDR1 MNHEY, CDR2 SVGAGI. This CDR3 region has 12 residues. CDR3 protein: CASSREVNEQFF. The CDR3 nucleotides read TGTGCCAGCAGTCGCGAGGTTAATGAGCAGTTCTTC.

The chain joins TRBV5-1 to TRBJ2-5; D unresolved. CDR3 length: 13 residues. CDR1 and CDR2 from the germline V gene are SGHRS and YFSETQ. V shed 4 bases and J shed 5 bases, with 12 bases lying between them. CDR3: CASSEASWETQYF. The CDR3 DNA follows: TGCGCCAGCAGCGAAGCCTCATGGGAGACCCAGTACTTC.

J is TRBJ1-6 and V is TRBV5-1; 10 nucleotides match TRBD1. This CDR3 spans 19 amino acids. Looked up from germline, CDR1 is SGHRS and CDR2 is YFSETQ. V dropped 1 base and J dropped 3; count of bases not matched to a gene: 10. CDR3: CASSLSPGDRGNYNSPLHF. The CDR3, as DNA: TGCGCCAGCAGCTTGTCCCCGGGGGACAGGGGAAACTATAATTCACCCCTCCACTTT.

The sample holds one count of this clone. The chain links TRBV18 to TRBJ1-6, with D perhaps TRBD1 (5 bases). The CDR3 totals 13 residues. The germline V and J ends were trimmed by 5 bases and 9 bases, with 11 bases remaining between them. In germline, CDR1 is KGHSH, CDR2 LQKENI. CDR3 loop: CASSFGQGSPLHF. The CDR3, as DNA: TGTGCCAGCTCATTCGGCCAGGGTTCACCCCTCCACTTT.

The CDR3 DNA reads TGTGCCTGGAGCAGGGGAGCTGAACGAGCTGAAGCTTTCTTT. Its protein is CAWSRGAERAEAFF. V and J are TRBV30 and TRBJ1-1, with D perhaps TRBD1 (6 bases). V gave up 3 bases and J gave up 6 bases, with 17 bases separating them. Germline CDR1 is GTSNPN and CDR2 is SVGIG (reference sequence). The CDR3 has 14 residues. The variable domain in full, with the rest retrieved from reference TRBV30 and TRBJ1-1, is SQTIHQWPATLVQPVGSPLSLECTVEGTSNPNLYWYRQAAGRGLQLLFYSVGIGQISSEVPQNLSASRPQDRQFILSSKKLLLSDSGFYLCAWSRGAERAEAFFGQGTRLTVV.

This sequence joins TRBV29-1 and TRBJ1-5; a weak D match, TRBD1 (5 bases). Trimming left V 6 bases short and J 6 bases short, with 18 bases between. CDR1 and CDR2 (germline): SQVTM, ANQGSEA. This CDR3 region has 14 residues. This chain's CDR3 is CSVTSAGSGQPQHF. The CDR3 coding sequence is TGCAGCGTAACCTCCGCAGGGTCCGGTCAGCCCCAGCATTTT.

The V and J genes are TRBV27 and TRBJ2-1, with 7 bases fitting TRBD2. This CDR3 is built from 16 residues. Per germline, CDR1 MNHEY and CDR2 SMNVEV (reference sequence). V was pared by 6 bases and J by 0 bases, with 8 bases of the junction left unmatched. This CDR3 is CASRNGGSSSYNEQFF. The CDR3 region has the DNA TGTGCCAGCAGAAACGGGGGGTCTAGCTCCTACAATGAGCAGTTCTTC.

This sequence joins TRBV7-2 and TRBJ1-3, with a possible D match to TRBD1 (5 bases). Looked up from germline, CDR1 is SGHTA and CDR2 is FQGNSA. V dropped 3 bases and J dropped 3 bases, with 9 bases sitting between them. CDR3 length equals 14 residues. The CDR3: CASSFPGVGNTIYF. The DNA for the CDR3 is TGTGCCAGCAGCTTCCCGGGGGTTGGAAACACCATATATTTT.

The chain joins TRBV28 to TRBJ2-5; 9 bases line up with TRBD2. The junction had 6 bases not matched to a gene; V was cut back by 6 bases and J by 4 bases. CDR3 length equals 14 residues. Per germline, CDR1 MDHEN and CDR2 SYDVKM. CDR3 loop: CASSPALAGETQYF. The DNA for the CDR3 is TGTGCCAGCAGCCCCGCACTAGCGGGAGAGACCCAGTACTTC.

The chain employs TRBV7-9 and TRBJ2-1; D may be TRBD1 (5 bases). Trimming took off 4 bases at V and 1 base at J, with 11 bases between the two ends. Per germline, CDR1 SEHNR and CDR2 FQNEAQ (reference sequence). The CDR3 extends over 15 amino acids. The DNA for the CDR3 is TGTGCCAGCAGCTCACCGACAGAGTCCTACAATGAGCAGTTCTTC. It translates to CASSSPTESYNEQFF. Using reference TRBV7-9 and TRBJ2-1 for the parts outside the CDR3, the full variable domain is DTGVSQNPRHKITKRGQNVTFRCDPISEHNRLYWYRQTLGQGPEFLTYFQNEAQLEKSRLLSDRFSAERPKGSFSTLEIQRTEQGDSAMYLCASSSPTESYNEQFFGPGTRLTVL.

In DNA form, the CDR3 reads TGTGCCAGCAGCCCAGACAGGGATCAGCCCCAGCATTTT. Its protein product is CASSPDRDQPQHF. V is TRBV4-2 and J is TRBJ1-5, with 7 bases matching TRBD1. Germline lookup yields CDR1 LGHNA and CDR2 YNFKEQ. The CDR3 sequence is 13 residues long. With V trimmed by 4 bases and J by 5 bases, 2 bases remained unmatched.

Details on this clone: Germline and junction disagree at one end, which may indicate a read error. Other DNA sequences in the same sample also yield this CDR3. CDR3 DNA sequence: TGTTCCAGCAGCTTAGGGGGGGCTGAAGCTTTCTTT. It translates to CSSSLGGAEAFF. V usage is TRBV7-9 and J usage is TRBJ1-1, with D maybe TRBD1 (6 bases). Germline assignment: CDR1 SEHNR and CDR2 FQNEAQ (reference sequence). The CDR3 sequence is 12 residues long.

The chain combines TRBV19 with TRBJ1-1; 7 nucleotides agree with TRBD1. Trimming took 6 bases from V and 11 from J; bases not matched to a gene: 12. The CDR3 sequence is 13 residues long. Germline assignment: CDR1 LNHDA and CDR2 SQIVND (reference sequence). The CDR3 is CASRRGAGQAAFF. The CDR3, as DNA: TGTGCCAGTAGAAGGGGGGCCGGACAGGCGGCTTTCTTT.

This clone was observed a few times. The V and J genes are TRBV10-3 and TRBJ1-1, with D unresolved. CDR3 size: 13 residues. The V and J ends lost 5 bases and 1 base respectively, with 8 bases between them. Germline CDR1 is ENHRY and CDR2 is SYGVKD. The CDR3 region has the DNA TGTGCCATCAGTCTAAACAGGAACACTGAAGCTTTCTTT. As protein: CAISLNRNTEAFF.

The V gene is TRBV14, the J gene TRBJ2-7, with D perhaps matching TRBD1 (6 bases). Per the germline V gene, CDR1 is SGHDN and CDR2 is FVKESK. The CDR3 has 14 amino acids. Trimming removed 2 bases from V and 4 bases from J, with 12 bases in between. The CDR3 spells CASSQTGLGYEQYF. The CDR3 coding sequence is TGTGCCAGCAGCCAAACAGGGCTGGGGTACGAGCAGTACTTC.